Listed below are T cell receptor beta chains from one sample, sequenced in a study of neurological immune-mediated disorders. From the 5' RACE reads, TCRdb called clonotypes with MiXCR, one entry per CDR3 protein. The table has about 62,000 distinct CDR3 sequences, around 5% seen once; the top ten hold about 3.2%. The sample consisted of PBMCs. The receptors were sampled from a woman aged 45-60 years with multiple sclerosis. CDR3s include the opening cysteine and the closing phenylalanine or tryptophan. D genes are given only for firm matches. Size values are once, few and many counts, or a class for expanded clones, and some rows have none.

d_gene	v_gene	abundance	j_gene	CDR3aa	CDR3nt
TRBD2	TRBV27	many	TRBJ2-3	CASSLSIAGGTDTQYF	TGTGCCAGCAGTTTAAGTATAGCGGGGGGCACAGATACGCAGTATTTT
.	TRBV28	many	TRBJ1-5	CASRLGGVGNQPQHF	TGTGCCAGCAGGCTAGGGGGTGTTGGCAATCAGCCCCAGCATTTT
TRBD2	TRBV20-1	many	TRBJ2-1	CSASRLAGGHNEQFF	TGCAGTGCTTCGAGACTAGCGGGGGGCCACAATGAGCAGTTCTTC
TRBD1	TRBV5-1	many	TRBJ1-2	CASSLGQGDGYTF	TGCGCCAGCAGCCTGGGACAGGGCGATGGCTACACCTTC
TRBD1	TRBV7-8	few	TRBJ1-2	CASSPPGQGGYGYTF	TGTGCCAGCAGCCCTCCGGGACAGGGTGGCTATGGCTACACCTTC
.	TRBV12-3/TRBV12-4	.	TRBJ1-1	CASSYTGTRNTEAFF	TGTGCCAGCAGCTACACCGGGACAAGGAACACTGAAGCTTTCTTT
TRBD2	TRBV28	many	TRBJ2-2	CASSLRRDSGGAPGELFF	TGTGCCAGCAGTTTGCGAAGAGATAGCGGGGGGGCTCCGGGGGAGCTGTTTTTT
.	TRBV28	many	TRBJ2-5	CASSKLWYQETQYF	TGTGCCAGCAGCAAGCTTTGGTACCAAGAGACCCAGTACTTC
TRBD1	TRBV7-8	many	TRBJ2-1	CASSLGVGDSFSYNEQFF	TGTGCCAGCAGCTTAGGTGTCGGGGACAGTTTTTCCTACAATGAGCAGTTCTTC
.	TRBV5-1	many	TRBJ2-3	CASSLEDDTQYF	TGCGCCAGCAGCTTGGAAGACGATACGCAGTATTTT
TRBD1	TRBV5-1	many	TRBJ1-2	CASSPGQGLGLGYTF	TGCGCCAGCAGCCCGGGACAGGGATTGGGCCTTGGCTACACCTTC
.	TRBV7-2	.	TRBJ1-6	CASRTASSYNSPLHF	TGTGCCAGCAGGACAGCGAGCTCCTATAATTCCCCCCTCCACTTT
.	TRBV10-3	many	TRBJ1-2	CAISEGSGDYGYTF	TGTGCCATCAGTGAAGGGTCGGGGGACTATGGCTACACCTTC
TRBD2	TRBV7-2	.	TRBJ2-3	CASSLLAAGTQYF	TGTGCCAGCAGCTTACTAGCGGCGGGTACGCAGTATTTT
.	TRBV7-6	many	TRBJ1-3	CASSLAERGNTIYF	TGTGCCAGCAGCTTAGCAGAGAGGGGAAACACCATATATTTT
.	TRBV20-1	many	TRBJ1-2	CSARVAQGYGYTF	TGCAGTGCTAGAGTAGCACAGGGCTATGGCTACACCTTC
.	TRBV2	many	TRBJ2-2	CASKVSLGGELFF	TGTGCCAGCAAGGTCTCCCTGGGCGGGGAGCTGTTTTTT
.	TRBV5-1	many	TRBJ1-4	CASSLVGSSGEKLFF	TGCGCCAGCAGCTTGGTGGGTTCTTCGGGGGAAAAACTGTTTTTT
TRBD2	TRBV5-1	.	TRBJ2-3	CASSLLLAGLSFSSTDTQYF	TGCGCCAGCAGCTTGCTACTAGCGGGGCTATCCTTCTCTAGCACAGATACGCAGTATTTT
.	TRBV12-3/TRBV12-4	.	TRBJ2-2	CARGTGELFF	TGTGCCAGAGGGACCGGGGAGCTGTTTTTT
.	TRBV7-2	many	TRBJ2-5	CASSLGRGQETQYF	TGTGCCAGCAGCCTTGGGCGAGGGCAGGAGACCCAGTACTTC
TRBD2	TRBV20-1	many	TRBJ2-5	CSARDTRTSGQETQYF	TGCAGTGCTAGAGACACAAGGACTAGCGGACAAGAGACCCAGTACTTC